This T cell receptor beta chain was identified in a study of blood T cell repertoires in COVID-19. For the study at large: The analysed material was cDNA or gDNA that came from T cells, B-cell-depleted T cells, or PBMCs.

Data came from immunoSEQ multiplex PCR; TCRdb stores just in-frame clones and leaves some out. The table shows 210,000 or so clones, with roughly 84% occurring only once. V was pared by 2 bases and J by 5 bases, with 10 bases between. CDR1 is GTSNPN and CDR2 is SVGIG in the germline V gene (reference sequence). This CDR3 has 12 residues. V gene TRBV30 combines with J gene TRBJ2-7; tentative D call: TRBD1 (6 bases). This clonotype originated in a woman aged 80 or over with active or convalescent COVID-19. Specimen: peripheral blood. The chain's CDR3 is CAWSRQVDEQYF. The DNA of the CDR3 is TGTGCCTGGAGTCGACAGGTAGACGAGCAGTACTTC. Based on the CDR3 plus reference TRBV30 and TRBJ2-7, the full variable domain is SQTIHQWPATLVQPVGSPLSLECTVEGTSNPNLYWYRQAAGRGLQLLFYSVGIGQISSEVPQNLSASRPQDRQFILSSKKLLLSDSGFYLCAWSRQVDEQYFGPGTRLTVT.